Below, one T cell receptor beta chain is given with its context. This record belongs to a study of blood T cell repertoires in COVID-19. At the level of the study: Material from acute and convalescent COVID-19 was sourced from the United States, Italy and Spain. Sources were T cells, B-cell-depleted T cells, or PBMCs; the material itself was cDNA or gDNA.

In the authors' methods: For nucleated cells, counts were estimated from reference gene primer amplification. Profiling relied on immunoSEQ multiplex PCR, and the TCRdb table lists in-frame clones only, not all of them. D and trimming come from the DNA, and the V and J calls and clone size come from that table. The data show about 68,000 clones, 80% to 90% seen once. V lost 3 bases to trimming and J lost 9 bases; unmatched junction nucleotides: 11. CDR3 length: 17 residues. Germline-derived CDR1 and CDR2 are LGHDT and YNNKEL (reference sequence). The sample consisted of peripheral blood. This TCR was recovered from a woman aged 60-75 years with acute or convalescent COVID-19. This sequence joins TRBV3-1 (or the pseudogene TRBV3-2) and TRBJ2-1, with 13 bases that match TRBD2. This chain's CDR3 is CASSQLLAGGPGGEQFF. The CDR3, as DNA: TGTGCCAGCAGCCAGCTACTAGCGGGAGGGCCAGGGGGTGAGCAGTTCTTC.